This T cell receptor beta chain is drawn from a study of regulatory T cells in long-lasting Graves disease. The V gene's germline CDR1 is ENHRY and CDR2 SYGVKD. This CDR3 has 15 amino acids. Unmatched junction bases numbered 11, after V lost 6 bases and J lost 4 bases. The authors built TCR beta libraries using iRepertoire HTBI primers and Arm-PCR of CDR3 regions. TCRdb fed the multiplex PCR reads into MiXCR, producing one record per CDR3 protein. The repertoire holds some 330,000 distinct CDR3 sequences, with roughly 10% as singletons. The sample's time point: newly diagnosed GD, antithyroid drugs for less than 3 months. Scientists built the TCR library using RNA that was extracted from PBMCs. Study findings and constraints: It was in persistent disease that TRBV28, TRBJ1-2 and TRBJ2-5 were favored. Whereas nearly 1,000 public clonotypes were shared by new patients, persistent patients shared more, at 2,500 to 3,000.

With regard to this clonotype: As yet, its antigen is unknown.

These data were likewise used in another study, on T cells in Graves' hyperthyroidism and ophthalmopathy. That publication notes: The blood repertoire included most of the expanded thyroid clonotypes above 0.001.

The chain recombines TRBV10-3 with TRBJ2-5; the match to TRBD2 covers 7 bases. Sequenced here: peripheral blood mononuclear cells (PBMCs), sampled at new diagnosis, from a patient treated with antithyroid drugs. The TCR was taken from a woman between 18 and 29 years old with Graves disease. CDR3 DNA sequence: TGTGCCATCAGGGGGGGTAACGGGAGGAGAGAGACCCAGTACTTC. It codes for CAIRGGNGRRETQYF.